This T cell receptor beta chain was identified during a study of shared clonotypes between healthy human individuals. Study summary: A couple of women and a few men aged 18 to 49 made up the donors.

Each PCR replicate from the sorted subsets contained about 200 ng DNA, which is tens of thousands of T cell genomes. The data were produced by immunoSEQ multiplex PCR, yet TCRdb's version contains in-frame clones alone and is incomplete. The data show 2 million to 2.5 million clones, approximately 93% seen once. General study points: Shared across a few donors were roughly 4.8% of the naive CD4 clonotypes.

In the case of this clone: As yet, its antigen is unknown.

This CDR3 is 15 amino acids long. The junction had 6 bases not matched to a gene; V was cut back by 6 bases and J by 1 base. Germline-derived CDR1 and CDR2 are SNHLY and FYNNEI. The chain combines TRBV2 with TRBJ1-5; 7 bases are a match to TRBD1. Material for sequencing was naive CD4+ T cells from PBMCs. The subset here: CD45RA+ positively selected. The sequence derives from a man between 18 and 35 years old in good health. Some clones in this sample may be carry-over from other donors' samples. The CDR3 sequence is CASRTGTASNQPQHF. The CDR3 DNA reads as TGTGCCAGCAGAACCGGGACAGCGAGCAATCAGCCCCAGCATTTT.